The 26 T cell receptor beta chains below come from one sample, sequenced in a study. TCRdb redid the calling of the 5' RACE reads with MiXCR, one entry per CDR3 protein. The sample shows tens of thousands of distinct CDR3 sequences, 25% to 35% of them seen only once. The material sequenced was naive CD4+ T cells sorted from blood. Subset of the sample: naive CD4+ T cells, CD4+CD45RA+CD25-. These receptors were obtained from a female donor with breast cancer.

This chain links TRBV5-1 with TRBJ2-5; 9 bases agree with TRBD2. The CDR3 is 15 residues long. The V gene end was trimmed by 0 bases and the J gene end by 4 bases; junction bases not matched to a gene: 4. Germline values: CDR1 SGHRS, CDR2 YFSETQ. The CDR3 bases are TGCGCCAGCAGCTTGGAGGGACTAGCAAGAGAGACCCAGTACTTC. Protein sequence: CASSLEGLARETQYF.

In nucleotides, the CDR3 is TGCGCCAGCAGCTTTTTTGGACAGCTGAGCACCGGGGAGCTGTTTTTT. Translated: CASSFFGQLSTGELFF. This rearrangement joins TRBV5-1 to TRBJ2-2, with D possibly being TRBD1 (6 bases). This CDR3 has 16 amino acids. Germline-derived CDR1 and CDR2 are SGHRS and YFSETQ. V lost 2 bases to trimming and J lost 4 bases, with 15 bases between them.

The chain carries TRBV6-1 and TRBJ1-4; D might be TRBD1 (5 bases). The V end lost 1 base, the J end lost 16 bases, and 16 bases lay between the germline ends. The CDR3 is made up of 13 amino acids. CDR1 is MNHNS and CDR2 is SASEGT in the germline V gene. For the CDR3, the DNA is TGTGCCAGCAGTGAAGTCCGGGGGGGGATCCCGTTTTTT. It translates to CASSEVRGGIPFF.

This chain connects TRBV10-3 to TRBJ2-7; weak D call: TRBD1 (6 bases). The CDR3 length is 14 residues. Germline-derived CDR1 and CDR2 are ENHRY and SYGVKD. The V end was cut by 3 bases, the J end by 2 bases, with 11 bases between. The DNA of the CDR3 is TGTGCCATCAGTGAAGGACAGACCCCCTACGAGCAGTACTTC. Residues: CAISEGQTPYEQYF.

The V and J genes are TRBV28 and TRBJ1-1; 7 nucleotides line up with TRBD1. The CDR3 is made up of 14 amino acids. V lost 3 bases, J lost 4 bases, and 5 bases stayed unmatched. CDR1 and CDR2 from the germline V gene are MDHEN and SYDVKM. As DNA, the CDR3 is TGTGCCAGCAGTTTGGATCCAGGGGGCACTGAAGCTTTCTTT. Its translation: CASSLDPGGTEAFF.

There are a few counts of this clonotype. The chain carries TRBV11-1 and TRBJ2-1; TRBD2 matches 12 bases. After removal of 0 bases from V and 9 bases from J, the junction contained 3 bases not matched to a gene. Germline assignment: CDR1 SGHAT and CDR2 FQDESV (reference sequence). The CDR3 covers 15 residues. The CDR3 sequence: CASSLALAGGTEQFF. In DNA, the CDR3 is TGTGCCAGCAGCTTAGCACTAGCGGGAGGAACTGAGCAGTTCTTC.

The chain employs TRBV24-1 and TRBJ2-2, with 9 bases that match TRBD1. The germline CDR1 and CDR2 sequences are KGHDR and SFDVKD. The CDR3 consists of 16 residues. V trimming: 7 bases; J trimming: 5 bases; junction bases outside the gene matches: 10. CDR3 region: CATSVSDRGRTGELFF. CDR3 sequence (DNA): TGTGCCACCAGCGTTTCGGACAGGGGAAGGACCGGGGAGCTGTTTTTT.

The chain uses TRBV12-3 or TRBV12-4 and TRBJ2-4; 7 bases agree with TRBD1. The V gene end was trimmed by 4 bases and the J gene end by 15 bases; junction bases not matched to a gene: 6. The CDR3 covers 11 residues. As DNA, the CDR3 is TGTGCCAGCAGTTCCCGGGACAGAGCGTACTTC. Translation: CASSSRDRAYF.

This clonotype appeared a few times. The chain links TRBV20-1 to TRBJ2-5, with 8 positions matching TRBD2. The length of the CDR3 is 13 residues. Losses at the gene ends were 5 bases for V and 5 bases for J; bases not matched to a gene: 7. Germline assignment: CDR1 DFQATT and CDR2 SNEGSKA (reference sequence). The CDR3 is CSAWTSMGETQYF. The CDR3 DNA sequence: TGCAGTGCTTGGACTAGCATGGGGGAGACCCAGTACTTC.

The rearrangement joins TRBV5-4 to TRBJ1-3; D not resolved. V shed 5 bases and J shed 0 bases, with 15 bases lying between them. The CDR3 is made up of 16 amino acids. Germline CDR1 and CDR2: SGHNT and YYREEE (reference sequence). CDR3 loop: CASSPGPGSSGNTIYF. The CDR3 bases are TGTGCCAGCAGTCCCGGACCGGGAAGCTCTGGAAACACCATATATTTT. Filled out from reference TRBV5-4 and TRBJ1-3, the complete variable domain reads ETGVTQSPTHLIKTRGQQVTLRCSSQSGHNTVSWYQQALGQGPQFIFQYYREEENGRGNFPPRFSGLQFPNYSSELNVNALELDDSALYLCASSPGPGSSGNTIYFGEGSWLTVV.

This clonotype was picked up many times. The genes are TRBV12-3 or TRBV12-4 and TRBJ2-5; D is ambiguous. Trimming pared 3 bases from V and 5 bases from J, leaving 16 bases between. This CDR3 has 15 residues. The CDR3 spells CASSFASGGGETQYF. DNA for the CDR3: TGTGCCAGCAGTTTCGCGTCAGGCGGTGGGGAGACCCAGTACTTC.

In this sample, this clonotype turned up many times. CDR3 in amino acids: CSARAPEAYNQPQHF. The DNA for the CDR3 is TGCAGTGCTAGAGCCCCAGAGGCATACAATCAGCCCCAGCATTTT. The chain has TRBV20-1 and TRBJ1-5; D gene unclear. This CDR3 is built from 15 residues. Between the trimmed V and J ends, which lost 1 base and 3 bases, there was a span of 13 bases. The germline CDR1 and CDR2 sequences are DFQATT and SNEGSKA (reference sequence).

This clonotype has more than one count but fewer than ten. V is TRBV13 and J is TRBJ2-3; 7 nucleotides agree with TRBD2. The CDR3 length is 16 residues. V lost 5 bases and J lost 0; bases outside the gene matches: 8. Germline CDR1 is PRHDT and CDR2 is FYEKMQ (reference sequence). The CDR3 reads CASSKRDSYSTDTQYF. The CDR3 DNA is TGTGCCAGCAGCAAGCGGGACTCCTATAGCACAGATACGCAGTATTTT. The entire variable domain, with the rest obtained from reference TRBV13 and TRBJ2-3, is as follows: AAGVIQSPRHLIKEKRETATLKCYPIPRHDTVYWYQQGPGQDPQFLISFYEKMQSDKGSIPDRFSAQQFSDYHSELNMSSLELGDSALYFCASSKRDSYSTDTQYFGPGTRLTVL.

The table lists this clonotype with a few counts. This chain connects TRBV12-3 or TRBV12-4 to TRBJ2-3, with D perhaps matching TRBD2 (5 bases). The CDR3 runs to 15 residues. V was shortened by 2 bases and J by 2 bases, with 11 bases between the two germline ends. The CDR3 DNA reads as TGTGCCAGCAGTTTAACTAGAGGACCCACAGATACGCAGTATTTT. Translating it yields CASSLTRGPTDTQYF.

The V call is TRBV6-2 or TRBV6-3, the J call TRBJ1-5; no firm D call. This CDR3 contains 13 residues. The germline gives CDR1 MNHEY, CDR2 SVGEGT. The ends were cut back, 5 bases at V and 5 bases at J, with 10 bases in the middle. The CDR3, as DNA: TGTGCCAGCAGTCCCACGAATTATCAGCCCCAGCATTTT. Protein product: CASSPTNYQPQHF.

This clonotype was counted a few times. The chain is built from TRBV6-1 and TRBJ2-1; D could derive from TRBD1 or TRBD2 (6 bases each). The CDR3 runs 15 residues. The germline V gene encodes CDR1 MNHNS and CDR2 SASEGT. The V gene lost 6 bases and the J gene lost 2 bases, with 14 bases spanning the gap. CDR3 protein: CASSYRDSAYNEQFF. The DNA for the CDR3 is TGTGCCAGCAGCTACAGGGACTCGGCCTACAATGAGCAGTTCTTC.

In its sample, this clonotype was seen a few times. The chain has TRBV2 and TRBJ1-1; D is possibly TRBD1 (6 bases). Germline V gives CDR1 SNHLY, CDR2 FYNNEI. The CDR3 totals 14 residues. Trimming removed 5 bases at V and 5 bases at J, with 15 bases between. CDR3 protein: CASSFLQGETEAFF. CDR3 in DNA: TGTGCCAGCAGTTTTTTACAGGGAGAAACTGAAGCTTTCTTT.

This clonotype has a count of ten or more. The chain employs TRBV7-6 and TRBJ2-2; D unclear. The V gene's germline CDR1 is SGHVS and CDR2 FNYEAQ. This CDR3 is built from 15 residues. Trimming took 1 base from V and 0 from J, leaving 6 bases between them. CDR3 amino acids: CASSLVASNTGELFF. The CDR3 DNA follows: TGTGCCAGCAGCTTAGTGGCTTCGAACACCGGGGAGCTGTTTTTT.

The chain links TRBV29-1 to TRBJ1-1; D gene uncertain. CDR1 and CDR2 from the germline V gene are SQVTM and ANQGSEA. Trimming shortened V by 5 bases and J by 4 bases, and 17 bases separated the two germline ends. The CDR3 extends over 14 amino acids. CDR3 DNA: TGCAGCGTTAGGACCCACCCCAGAGTCACTGAAGCTTTCTTT. As protein: CSVRTHPRVTEAFF.

The sample holds a few counts of this clonotype. The J gene is TRBJ2-1, the V gene TRBV7-3; D unresolved. The germline V gene has CDR1 SGHTA and CDR2 FQGTGA. CDR3 length: 12 amino acids. V lost 4 bases and J 10 bases, leaving 11 bases between the germline ends. DNA of the CDR3: TGTGCCAGCAGCTCTAGTGTTTCCGAGCAGTTCTTC. Translated: CASSSSVSEQFF.

This chain links TRBV20-1 with TRBJ2-1; a weak D match, TRBD2 (6 bases). Germline CDR1 is DFQATT and CDR2 is SNEGSKA (reference sequence). CDR3 length equals 14 residues. The ends were cut back, 1 base at V and 4 bases at J, with 11 bases in the middle. The CDR3 DNA reads as TGCAGTGCTAGAGTGAGGGAGGAATACAATGAGCAGTTCTTC. Translation: CSARVREEYNEQFF.

This rearrangement joins TRBV7-9 to TRBJ1-4; a weak D match, TRBD1 (6 bases). Germline loops: CDR1 SEHNR, CDR2 FQNEAQ (reference sequence). The CDR3 contains 15 residues. The V and J ends lost 4 bases and 10 bases respectively, with 19 bases between them. In DNA, the CDR3 is TGTGCCAGCAGCTCCGCGGGGGGACAAGGGAGAAAACTGTTTTTT. Its protein product is CASSSAGGQGRKLFF.

This clonotype was seen a handful of times. The rearrangement joins TRBV6-1 to TRBJ1-5; the D is unclear. V lost 3 bases to trimming and J lost 7 bases, with 10 bases between them. In germline, CDR1 is MNHNS, CDR2 SASEGT. The CDR3 has 13 residues. The CDR3 DNA reads TGTGCCAGCAGTGATATGACGGGCCAGCCCCAGCATTTT. It encodes CASSDMTGQPQHF.

This clonotype was seen only a few times. The V call is TRBV3-1, the J call TRBJ2-2; possibly TRBD1 or TRBD2 for D (5 bases each). The germline V gene has CDR1 LGHDT and CDR2 YNNKEL (reference sequence). V was cut by 6 bases and J by 4 bases, with 15 bases left in between. This CDR3 comprises 15 residues. The CDR3 bases are TGTGCCAGCAGACAACGAAGGGACCCCACCGGGGAGCTGTTTTTT. It codes for CASRQRRDPTGELFF.

This clonotype was seen more than once but under ten times. The V and J genes are TRBV28 and TRBJ1-2; D gene uncertain. The CDR3 has 13 amino acids. Looked up from germline, CDR1 is MDHEN and CDR2 is SYDVKM. Trimming shortened V by 3 bases and J by 1 base, and 6 bases separated the two germline ends. The CDR3 loop is CASSFVDNYGYTF. The CDR3 DNA sequence: TGTGCCAGCAGTTTCGTTGATAACTATGGCTACACCTTC.

The chain has TRBV27 and TRBJ2-3, with TRBD2 as a possible D gene (5 bases). Trimming removed 8 bases from V and 4 bases from J, with 13 bases in between. This CDR3 has 13 residues. From germline, CDR1 is MNHEY and CDR2 SMNVEV (reference sequence). The CDR3 nucleotides are TGTGCCAGCCGAGGGTTCCCCGCAGATACGCAGTATTTT. This sequence encodes CASRGFPADTQYF.